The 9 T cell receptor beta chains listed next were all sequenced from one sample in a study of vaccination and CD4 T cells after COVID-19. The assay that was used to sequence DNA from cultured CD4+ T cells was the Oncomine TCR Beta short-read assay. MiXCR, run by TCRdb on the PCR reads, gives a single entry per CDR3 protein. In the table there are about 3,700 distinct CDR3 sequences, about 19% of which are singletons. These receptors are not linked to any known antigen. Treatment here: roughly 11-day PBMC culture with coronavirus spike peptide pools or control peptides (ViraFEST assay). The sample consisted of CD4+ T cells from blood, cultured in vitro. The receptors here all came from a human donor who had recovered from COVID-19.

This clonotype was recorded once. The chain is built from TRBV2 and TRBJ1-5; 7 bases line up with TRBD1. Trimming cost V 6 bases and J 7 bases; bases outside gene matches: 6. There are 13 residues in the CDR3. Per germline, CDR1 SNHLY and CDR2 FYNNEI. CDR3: CASRLDREQPQHF. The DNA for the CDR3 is TGTGCCAGCAGGCTCGACAGGGAACAGCCCCAGCATTTT.

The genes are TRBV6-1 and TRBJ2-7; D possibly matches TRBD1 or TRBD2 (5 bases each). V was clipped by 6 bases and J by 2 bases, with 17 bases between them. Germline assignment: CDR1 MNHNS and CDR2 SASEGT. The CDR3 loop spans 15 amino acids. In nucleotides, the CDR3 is TGTGCCAGCAGACAGAAGGGACCGTCTACCTACGAGCAGTACTTC. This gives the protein CASRQKGPSTYEQYF.

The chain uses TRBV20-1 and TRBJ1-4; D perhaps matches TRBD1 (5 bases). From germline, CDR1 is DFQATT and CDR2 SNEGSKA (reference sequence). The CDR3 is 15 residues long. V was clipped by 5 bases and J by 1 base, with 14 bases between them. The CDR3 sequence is CSASQWGETNEKLFF. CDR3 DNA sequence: TGCAGTGCTTCCCAGTGGGGGGAAACTAATGAAAAACTGTTTTTT.

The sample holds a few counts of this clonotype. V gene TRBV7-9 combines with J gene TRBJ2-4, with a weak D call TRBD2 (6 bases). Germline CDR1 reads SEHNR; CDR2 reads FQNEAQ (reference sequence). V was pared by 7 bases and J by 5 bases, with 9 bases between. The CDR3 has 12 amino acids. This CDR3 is CASNSGENIQYF. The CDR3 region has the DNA TGTGCCAGCAATTCGGGGGAAAACATTCAGTACTTC. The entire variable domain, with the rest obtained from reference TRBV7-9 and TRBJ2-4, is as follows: DTGVSQNPRHKITKRGQNVTFRCDPISEHNRLYWYRQTLGQGPEFLTYFQNEAQLEKSRLLSDRFSAERPKGSFSTLEIQRTEQGDSAMYLCASNSGENIQYFGAGTRLSVL.

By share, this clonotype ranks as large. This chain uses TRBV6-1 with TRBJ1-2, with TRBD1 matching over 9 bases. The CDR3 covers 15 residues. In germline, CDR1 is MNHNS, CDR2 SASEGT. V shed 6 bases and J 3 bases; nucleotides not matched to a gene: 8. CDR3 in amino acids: CASRPPGQGHYGYTF. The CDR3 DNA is TGTGCCAGCAGACCTCCGGGACAGGGTCACTATGGCTACACCTTC.

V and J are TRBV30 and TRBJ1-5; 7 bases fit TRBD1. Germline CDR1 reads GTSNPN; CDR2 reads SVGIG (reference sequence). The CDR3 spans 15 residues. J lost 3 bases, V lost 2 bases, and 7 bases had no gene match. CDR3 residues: CAWSRGDSNNQPQHF. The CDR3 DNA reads TGTGCCTGGAGTAGAGGGGACAGTAACAATCAGCCCCAGCATTTT.

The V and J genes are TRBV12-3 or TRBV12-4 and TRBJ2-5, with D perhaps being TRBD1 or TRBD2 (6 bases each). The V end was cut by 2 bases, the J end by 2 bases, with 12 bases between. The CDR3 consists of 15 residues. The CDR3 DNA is TGTGCCAGCAGTTTAATGGGGGGCTCTCAAGAGACCCAGTACTTC. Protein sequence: CASSLMGGSQETQYF.

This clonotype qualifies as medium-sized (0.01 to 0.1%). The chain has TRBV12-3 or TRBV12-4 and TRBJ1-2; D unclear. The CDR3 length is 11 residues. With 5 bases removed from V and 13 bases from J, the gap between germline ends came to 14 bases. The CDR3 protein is CASSLRPPLTF. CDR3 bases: TGTGCCAGCAGTCTCAGACCGCCCCTCACCTTC.

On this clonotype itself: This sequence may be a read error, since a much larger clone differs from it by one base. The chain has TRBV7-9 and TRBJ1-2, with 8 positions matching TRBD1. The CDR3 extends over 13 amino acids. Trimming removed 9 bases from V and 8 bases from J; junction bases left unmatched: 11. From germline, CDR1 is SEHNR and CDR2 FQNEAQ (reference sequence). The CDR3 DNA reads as TGTGCCAGAAGCCGGACAGGGAACTCGGGCTACACCTTC. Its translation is CARSRTGNSGYTF.